Many counts were recorded for the clone carrying this T cell receptor beta chain. As yet, its antigen is unknown. This sample was taken from a study of breast tumors, draining lymph nodes, adjacent tissues. TCRdb processed the multiplex PCR reads anew with MiXCR; each CDR3 protein has one entry. Among about 100,000 distinct CDR3 sequences listed, 20% to 25% were seen once. Findings of the study overall: Findings are consistent with lymph node origin and intratumoral expansion of most tumor T cells.

The V end was cut by 5 bases, the J end by 5 bases, with 12 bases between. The germline gives CDR1 SGHAT, CDR2 FQNNGV. CDR3 length equals 13 residues. Breast cancer patients provided tissue from their axillary draining lymph nodes. This chain joins TRBV11-2 and TRBJ2-5; D might be TRBD2 (5 bases). Sequencing was carried out using axillary lymph node tissue. This TCR derives from a female donor with breast cancer. Some clones in this sample may be carry-over from other donors' samples. The CDR3 reads CASSQTSSETQYF. As DNA, the CDR3 is TGTGCCAGCAGCCAAACTAGTTCGGAGACCCAGTACTTC.